This TCR beta chain was documented in a study of monozygotic twins with inflammatory bowel disease. TCRdb reprocessed the 5' RACE reads and stores each CDR3 protein as one record, lacking DNA. This repertoire comprises fewer than 400,000 distinct CDR3 sequences; its ten largest clones make up 5.6%. From germline, CDR1 is MNHEY and CDR2 SVGEGT. The CDR3 length is 12 residues. The source of this sequence is a human donor with ulcerative colitis or Crohn's disease, or a healthy co-twin of an affected twin (not recorded which). The sequencing sample was made of blood. This chain joins TRBV6-2 or TRBV6-3 and TRBJ2-3; the TCRdb D gene call, TRBD1, has no DNA to confirm it. CDR3 sequence reads: CASSSPGTGEYF.